The present T cell receptor beta chain was sequenced within a study of PD-1 blockade in classical Hodgkin lymphoma. Study outcomes and limitations: When set against healthy donors, newly diagnosed patients were reported to show lower baseline TCR diversity. After ASCT, patients who started nivolumab under 1 year later were excluded. Complete responders matched newly diagnosed patients in baseline diversity.

Regarding this clone: Its antigen is undetermined.

Each and every patient relapsed after autologous stem cell transplantation, and patients got differing brentuximab vedotin exposure. The assay was immunoSEQ multiplex PCR, and TCRdb's table has in-frame clones only and misses some. Here the sample spans approximately 30,000 clones, around four fifths being singletons. The CDR3 contains 15 residues. Trimming removed 8 bases from V and 6 bases from J; junction bases left unmatched: 12. The germline CDR1 and CDR2 sequences are LNHDA and SQIVND (reference sequence). The receptor comes from a human donor with classical Hodgkin lymphoma. The V and J genes are TRBV19 and TRBJ2-2; 7 bases agree with TRBD2. Sequenced material: peripheral blood mononuclear cells (PBMCs), taken before the second cycle of nivolumab. CDR3 sequence reads: CASEAPTSRAGELFF. The DNA of the CDR3 is TGTGCCAGTGAAGCCCCGACTAGCCGAGCCGGGGAGCTGTTTTTT. The full variable domain, with the rest looked up from reference TRBV19 and TRBJ2-2, is DGGITQSPKYLFRKEGQNVTLSCEQNLNHDAMYWYRQDPGQGLRLIYYSQIVNDFQKGDIAEGYSVSREKKESFPLTVTSAQKNPTAFYLCASEAPTSRAGELFFGEGSRLTVL.